The rows below give T cell receptor beta chains drawn from one sample of a study of cytomegalovirus exposure and HLA in healthy donors. Data came from immunoSEQ multiplex PCR; TCRdb stores just in-frame clones and leaves some out. This sample has roughly 200,000 clones, with approximately 70% found just once. What was sequenced was PBMCs. All receptors derive from a woman under 40 in good health and CMV-seronegative. Each CDR3 is given with its conserved first and last residue. A D gene is named only where the DNA matches it firmly. Rows may omit the clone size; those that give it use once, few, many or a size class.

TRBD1	TRBV19	TRBJ2-3	13	.	CASSYQGADTQYF	TGTGCCAGTAGTTACCAGGGGGCAGATACGCAGTATTTT
.	TRBV4-3	TRBJ2-7	11	once	CASSQVNEQYF	TGCGCCAGCAGCCAAGTTAACGAGCAGTACTTC
.	TRBV19	TRBJ1-5	15	.	CASSMSGGAYQPQHF	TGTGCCAGTAGTATGTCGGGGGGCGCTTATCAGCCCCAGCATTTT
TRBD2	TRBV19	TRBJ2-1	15	.	CASSITSGEYNEQFF	TGTGCCAGTAGTATAACTAGCGGGGAGTACAATGAGCAGTTCTTC
TRBD2	TRBV11-2	TRBJ2-1	15	once	CASSLDGREYNEQFF	TGTGCCAGCAGCTTAGACGGGAGGGAATACAATGAGCAGTTCTTC
.	TRBV27	TRBJ2-1	13	.	CASSLSGLNEQFF	TGTGCCAGCAGTTTATCTGGACTCAATGAGCAGTTCTTC
.	TRBV7-8	TRBJ2-3	20	.	CASSPRWGPLHNPSTDTQYF	TGTGCCAGCAGCCCTAGATGGGGGCCTCTACACAACCCTAGCACAGATACGCAGTATTTT
TRBD1	TRBV5-1	TRBJ2-2	14	.	CASSRDRGSGELFF	TGCGCCAGCAGCCGGGACAGGGGTTCCGGGGAGCTGTTTTTT
TRBD1	TRBV14	TRBJ1-2	16	few	CASSRGQGAKNYGYTF	TGTGCCAGCAGCCGAGGACAGGGCGCAAAGAACTATGGCTACACCTTC
.	TRBV15	TRBJ1-5	14	.	CATSRDHEVGPQHF	TGTGCCACCAGCAGAGATCACGAGGTAGGGCCCCAGCATTTT
TRBD1	TRBV7-9	TRBJ1-5	14	.	CASSHGTGDQPQHF	TGTGCCAGCAGCCACGGGACAGGGGATCAGCCCCAGCATTTT
TRBD1	TRBV27	TRBJ2-2	15	.	CASTSGTGWPGELFF	TGTGCCAGCACATCTGGGACAGGGTGGCCCGGGGAGCTGTTTTTT
TRBD2	TRBV6-4	TRBJ2-1	18	.	CASNLLGPSSGNYNEQFF	TGTGCCAGCAACCTTCTAGGCCCATCTAGCGGGAACTACAATGAGCAGTTCTTC
TRBD2	TRBV27	TRBJ2-7	17	.	CASSLGYGTSGSYEQYF	TGTGCCAGCAGTTTAGGTTACGGGACTAGCGGGAGTTACGAGCAGTACTTC
.	TRBV7-9	TRBJ1-1	15	.	CASSSPWTVNTEAFF	TGTGCCAGCAGCTCTCCGTGGACAGTGAACACTGAAGCTTTCTTT
.	TRBV15	TRBJ1-3	15	.	CATSTARGGGNTIYF	TGTGCCACCAGCACCGCACGGGGAGGGGGAAACACCATATATTTT
.	TRBV15	TRBJ2-7	14	.	CATSRDKGPYEQYF	TGTGCCACCAGCAGAGATAAGGGGCCTTACGAGCAGTACTTC
.	TRBV7-2	TRBJ1-3	17	few	CASSLFGPMGDGNTIYF	TGTGCCAGCAGCTTATTTGGGCCTATGGGCGACGGAAACACCATATATTTT
.	TRBV7-9	TRBJ1-1	13	.	CSSSDNRNTEAFF	TGTTCCAGCAGCGATAACAGGAACACTGAAGCTTTCTTT
TRBD1	TRBV5-1	TRBJ1-1	15	.	CASSFTGDLNTEAFF	TGCGCCAGCAGTTTTACAGGGGACCTGAACACTGAAGCTTTCTTT
TRBD2	TRBV7-2	TRBJ2-7	15	.	CASSLVVGGAGEQYF	TGTGCCAGCAGCTTAGTAGTCGGGGGGGCGGGGGAGCAGTACTTC
TRBD2	TRBV6-6	TRBJ2-3	14	.	CASRNGGRADTQYF	TGTGCCAGCAGGAATGGTGGGAGGGCAGATACGCAGTATTTT
.	TRBV11-2	TRBJ2-1	15	.	CASSSQPRELNEQFF	TGTGCCAGCAGCTCACAGCCTCGGGAACTCAATGAGCAGTTCTTC
.	TRBV27	TRBJ2-1	13	.	CASSFNLETDMFF	TGTGCCAGCAGTTTCAATCTAGAGACGGATATGTTCTTC
.	TRBV9	TRBJ1-3	17	.	CASSSDSPTWRGNTIYF	TGTGCCAGCAGCTCGGACAGCCCGACGTGGAGGGGAAACACCATATATTTT
TRBD2	TRBV7-9	TRBJ2-7	13	few	CASRFGLEYEQYF	TGTGCCAGCAGGTTCGGACTAGAATACGAGCAGTACTTC
.	TRBV30	TRBJ2-1	15	few	CAWTIDGSSYNEQFF	TGTGCCTGGACTATCGACGGGAGCTCCTACAATGAGCAGTTCTTC
.	TRBV15	TRBJ2-7	16	few	CATSRDIGGSSYEQYF	TGTGCCACCAGCAGAGATATCGGGGGAAGCTCCTACGAGCAGTACTTC
.	TRBV5-1	TRBJ2-1	16	.	CASSSTTLKIYNEQFF	TGCGCCAGCAGCTCCACTACTTTAAAGATCTACAATGAGCAGTTCTTC
TRBD1	TRBV7-2	TRBJ2-7	15	.	CASSLVRDRAYEQYF	TGTGCCAGCAGTCTAGTAAGGGACAGAGCCTACGAGCAGTACTTC
TRBD1	TRBV25-1	TRBJ1-2	13	.	CASRDRELWGYTF	TGTGCCAGCAGGGACAGGGAATTGTGGGGCTACACCTTC
.	TRBV6-5	TRBJ1-5	13	.	CASTPGLSQPQHF	TGTGCCAGCACCCCAGGGTTAAGTCAGCCCCAGCATTTT
.	TRBV28	TRBJ1-6	13	.	CASRPGFRSPLHF	TGTGCCAGCAGACCAGGGTTTCGATCACCCCTCCACTTT
TRBD1	TRBV4-2	TRBJ1-2	16	.	CASSPPFKGQGNGYTF	TGTGCCAGCAGCCCACCGTTCAAGGGACAGGGGAATGGCTACACCTTC
.	TRBV30	TRBJ1-2	12	.	CAWSVGGYGYTF	TGTGCCTGGAGTGTAGGGGGTTATGGCTACACCTTC
.	TRBV6-5	TRBJ1-3	15	.	CASTPDSVSGNTIYF	TGTGCCAGCACCCCCGACAGTGTCTCTGGAAACACCATATATTTT
TRBD1	TRBV25-1	TRBJ1-1	13	many	CASWTGLNTEAFF	TGTGCCAGCTGGACAGGGCTGAACACTGAAGCTTTCTTT
.	TRBV7-9	TRBJ1-3	13	.	CASRGGIESTIYF	TGTGCCAGCAGGGGCGGGATTGAGTCCACCATATATTTT
.	TRBV13	TRBJ1-6	18	.	CASSLSRGGIRNNSPLHF	TGTGCCAGCAGCTTATCCCGGGGGGGGATTCGAAATAATTCACCCCTCCACTTT
.	TRBV19	TRBJ2-5	14	.	CASSPGTFQGTQYF	TGTGCCAGTAGTCCCGGGACTTTCCAGGGGACCCAGTACTTC
.	TRBV18	TRBJ2-7	14	.	CASSPPSGFYEQYF	TGTGCCAGCTCACCGCCCAGCGGATTCTACGAGCAGTACTTC
TRBD2	TRBV27	TRBJ2-3	15	.	CASSLKAGVTDTQYF	TGTGCCAGCAGTCTTAAAGCGGGAGTCACAGATACGCAGTATTTT
.	TRBV7-8	TRBJ2-7	16	.	CASSLTSFEGAYEQYF	TGTGCCAGCAGCTTAACCTCGTTTGAGGGGGCCTACGAGCAGTACTTC
TRBD1	TRBV6-1	TRBJ1-6	17	few	CASSASSGTVYNSPLHF	TGTGCCAGCAGTGCCTCCTCCGGGACAGTGTATAATTCACCCCTCCACTTT
.	TRBV5-1	TRBJ1-5	14	.	CASSLEATGKPQHF	TGCGCCAGCAGCTTAGAAGCCACAGGGAAGCCCCAGCATTTT
.	TRBV6-6	TRBJ1-4	13	.	CASGGSLNEKLFF	TGTGCCAGCGGGGGGAGCCTAAATGAAAAACTGTTTTTT
TRBD2	TRBV18	TRBJ2-1	13	few	CASLSGIPMGQFF	TGTGCCAGCCTTAGCGGGATCCCAATGGGGCAGTTCTTC
TRBD2	TRBV11-2	TRBJ2-7	15	few	CASSLNPGGSYEQYF	TGTGCCAGCAGCTTGAATCCGGGAGGGTCCTACGAGCAGTACTTC
TRBD2	TRBV4-2	TRBJ2-3	19	.	CASSQEFYFGGTSTDTQYF	TGTGCCAGCAGCCAAGAATTCTACTTCGGGGGGACTAGCACAGATACGCAGTATTTT
.	TRBV11-2	TRBJ1-2	15	.	CASSSHRATNYGYTF	TGTGCCAGCAGCTCTCACAGGGCGACAAACTATGGCTACACCTTC
.	TRBV7-3	TRBJ2-2	17	.	CASSRGGAAPPGGELFF	TGTGCCAGCAGCCGCGGAGGGGCGGCGCCGCCGGGAGGGGAGCTGTTTTTT
.	TRBV29-1	TRBJ1-1	13	.	CSVDSALYTEAFF	TGCAGCGTTGACAGCGCACTATACACTGAAGCTTTCTTT